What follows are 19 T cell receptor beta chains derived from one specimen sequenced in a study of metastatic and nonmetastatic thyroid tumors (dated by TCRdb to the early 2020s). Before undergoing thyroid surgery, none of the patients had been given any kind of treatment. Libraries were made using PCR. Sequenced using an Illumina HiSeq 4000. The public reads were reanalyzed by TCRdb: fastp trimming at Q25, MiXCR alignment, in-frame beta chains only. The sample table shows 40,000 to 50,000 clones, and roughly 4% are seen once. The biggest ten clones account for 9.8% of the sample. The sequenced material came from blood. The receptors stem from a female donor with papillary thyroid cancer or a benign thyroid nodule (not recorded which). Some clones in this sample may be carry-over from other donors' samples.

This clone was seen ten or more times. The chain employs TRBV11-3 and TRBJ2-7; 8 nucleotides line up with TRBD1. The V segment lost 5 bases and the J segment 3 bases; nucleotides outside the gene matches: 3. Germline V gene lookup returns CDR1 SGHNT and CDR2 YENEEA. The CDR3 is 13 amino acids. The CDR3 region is CASSHGQGYEQYF. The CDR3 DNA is TGTGCCAGCAGCCATGGACAGGGCTACGAGCAGTACTTC. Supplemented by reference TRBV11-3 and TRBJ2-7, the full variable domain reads EAGVVQSPRYKIIEKKQPVAFWCNPISGHNTLYWYLQNLGQGPELLIRYENEEAVDDSQLPKDRFSAERLKGVDSTLKIQPAELGDSAVYLCASSHGQGYEQYFGPGTRLTVT.

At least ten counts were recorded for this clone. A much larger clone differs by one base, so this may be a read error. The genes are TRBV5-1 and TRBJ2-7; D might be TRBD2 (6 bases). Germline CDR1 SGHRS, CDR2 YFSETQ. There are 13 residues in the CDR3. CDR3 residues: CASSLMSGAEQHF. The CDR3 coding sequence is TGCGCCAGCAGCTTGATGTCGGGAGCCGAGCAGCACTTC. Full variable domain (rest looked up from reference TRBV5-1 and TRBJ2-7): KAGVTQTPRYLIKTRGQQVTLSCSPISGHRSVSWYQQTPGQGLQFLFEYFSETQRNKGNFPGRFSGRQFSNSRSEMNVSTLELGDSALYLCASSLMSGAEQHFGPGTRLTVT.

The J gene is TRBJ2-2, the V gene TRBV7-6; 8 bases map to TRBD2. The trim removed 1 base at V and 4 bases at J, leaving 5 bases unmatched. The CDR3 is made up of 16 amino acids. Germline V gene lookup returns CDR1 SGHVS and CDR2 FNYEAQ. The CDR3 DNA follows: TGTGCCAGCAGCTTAGGAATAGCGGGACGCACCGGGGAGCTGTTTTTT. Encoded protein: CASSLGIAGRTGELFF.

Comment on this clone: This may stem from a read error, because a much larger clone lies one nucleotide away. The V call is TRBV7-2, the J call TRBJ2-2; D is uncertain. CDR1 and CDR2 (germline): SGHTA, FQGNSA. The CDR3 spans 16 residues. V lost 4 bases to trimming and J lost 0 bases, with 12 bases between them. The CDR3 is CASSWQGCTNTGELFF. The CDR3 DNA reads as TGTGCCAGCAGCTGGCAAGGTTGTACGAACACCGGGGAGCTGTTTTTT.

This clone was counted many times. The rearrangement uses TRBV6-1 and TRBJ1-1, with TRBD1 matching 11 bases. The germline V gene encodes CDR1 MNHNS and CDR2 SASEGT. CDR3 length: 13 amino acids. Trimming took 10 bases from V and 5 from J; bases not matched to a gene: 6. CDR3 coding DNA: TGTGCCACCCGGGACAGGGGGGCGACTGAAGCTTTCTTT. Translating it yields CATRDRGATEAFF.

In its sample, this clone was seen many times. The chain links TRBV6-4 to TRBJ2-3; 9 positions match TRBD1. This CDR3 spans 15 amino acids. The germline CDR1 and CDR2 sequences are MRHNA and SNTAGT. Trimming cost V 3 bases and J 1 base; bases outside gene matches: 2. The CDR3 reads CASSETGGGTDTQYF. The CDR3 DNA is TGTGCCAGCAGTGAGACAGGGGGGGGCACAGATACGCAGTATTTT.

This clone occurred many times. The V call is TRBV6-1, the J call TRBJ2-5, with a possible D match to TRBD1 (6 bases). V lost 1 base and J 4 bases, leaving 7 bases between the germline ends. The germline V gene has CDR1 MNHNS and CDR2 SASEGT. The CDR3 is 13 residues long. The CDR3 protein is CASSEVRGETQYF. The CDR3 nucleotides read TGTGCCAGCAGTGAAGTCAGGGGAGAGACCCAGTACTTC.

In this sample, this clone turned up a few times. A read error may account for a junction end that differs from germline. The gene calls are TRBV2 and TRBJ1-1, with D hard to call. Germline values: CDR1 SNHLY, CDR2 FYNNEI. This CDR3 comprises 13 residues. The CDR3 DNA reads TGTGCCAGCAAGGTGTACCTGAACACTGAAGCTTTATTT. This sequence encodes CASKVYLNTEALF.

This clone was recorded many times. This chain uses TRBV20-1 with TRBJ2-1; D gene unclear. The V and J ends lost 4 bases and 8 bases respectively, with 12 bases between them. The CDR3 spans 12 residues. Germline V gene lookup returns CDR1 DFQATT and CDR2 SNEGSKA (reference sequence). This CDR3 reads CSATFQHDEQFF. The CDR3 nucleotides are TGCAGTGCTACCTTTCAGCACGATGAGCAGTTCTTC.

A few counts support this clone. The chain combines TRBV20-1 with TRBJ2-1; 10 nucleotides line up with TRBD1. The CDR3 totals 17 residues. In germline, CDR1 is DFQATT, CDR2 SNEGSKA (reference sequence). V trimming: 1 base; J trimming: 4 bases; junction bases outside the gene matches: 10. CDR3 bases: TGCAGTGCTAGAGGTCCACACAGGGACAGGGGATACAATGAGCAGTTCTTC. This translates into CSARGPHRDRGYNEQFF.

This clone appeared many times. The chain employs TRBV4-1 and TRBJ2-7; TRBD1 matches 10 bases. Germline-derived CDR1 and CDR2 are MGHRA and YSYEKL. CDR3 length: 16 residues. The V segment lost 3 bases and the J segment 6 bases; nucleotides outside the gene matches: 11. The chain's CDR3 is CASSHYLGDRGTEQYF. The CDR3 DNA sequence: TGCGCCAGCAGCCACTATTTAGGGGACAGGGGTACCGAGCAGTACTTC.

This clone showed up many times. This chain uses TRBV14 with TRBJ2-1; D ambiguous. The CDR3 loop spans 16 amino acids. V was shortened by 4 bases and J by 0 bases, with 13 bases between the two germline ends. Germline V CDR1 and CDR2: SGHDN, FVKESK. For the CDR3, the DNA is TGTGCCAGCAGCCCCGCTCTGCCTCACTCCTACAATGAGCAGTTCTTC. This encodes CASSPALPHSYNEQFF.

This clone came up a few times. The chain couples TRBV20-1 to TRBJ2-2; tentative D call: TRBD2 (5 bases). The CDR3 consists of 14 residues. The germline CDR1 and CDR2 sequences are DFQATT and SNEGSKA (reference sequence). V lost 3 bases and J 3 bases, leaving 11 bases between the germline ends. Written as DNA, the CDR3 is TGCAGTGCTAGGGGAGCGCTAGACACCGGGGAGCTGTTTTTT. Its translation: CSARGALDTGELFF.

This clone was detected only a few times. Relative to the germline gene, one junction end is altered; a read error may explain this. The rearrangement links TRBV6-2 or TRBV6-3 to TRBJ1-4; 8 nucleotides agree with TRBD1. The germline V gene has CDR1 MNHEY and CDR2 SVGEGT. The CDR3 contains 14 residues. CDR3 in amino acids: CASSTGQGGEKLFF. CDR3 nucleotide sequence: TGTGCCAGCAGTACAGGACAGGGTGGTGAAAAGCTGTTTTTT.

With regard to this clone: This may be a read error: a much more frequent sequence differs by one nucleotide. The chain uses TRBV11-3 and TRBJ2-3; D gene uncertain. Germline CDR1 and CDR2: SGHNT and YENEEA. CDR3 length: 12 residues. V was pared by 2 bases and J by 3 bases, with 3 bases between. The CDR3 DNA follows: TGTGCCAGCAGCTTATGTACAGATACGCAGTATTTT. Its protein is CASSLCTDTQYF.

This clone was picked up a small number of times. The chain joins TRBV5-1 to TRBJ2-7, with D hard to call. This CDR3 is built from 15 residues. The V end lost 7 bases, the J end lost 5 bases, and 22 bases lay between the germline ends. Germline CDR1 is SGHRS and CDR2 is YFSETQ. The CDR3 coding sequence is TGCGCCAGCTCCCCAGACGCATGTGGCTTCAACGAGCAGTACTTC. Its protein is CASSPDACGFNEQYF.

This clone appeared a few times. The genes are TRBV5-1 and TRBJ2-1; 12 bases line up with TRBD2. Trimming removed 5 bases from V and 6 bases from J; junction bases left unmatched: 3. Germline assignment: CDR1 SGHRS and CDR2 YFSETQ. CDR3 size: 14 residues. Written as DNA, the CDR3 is TGCGCCAGCAGAACTAGCGGGGGGTCCAATGAGCAGTTCTTC. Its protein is CASRTSGGSNEQFF.

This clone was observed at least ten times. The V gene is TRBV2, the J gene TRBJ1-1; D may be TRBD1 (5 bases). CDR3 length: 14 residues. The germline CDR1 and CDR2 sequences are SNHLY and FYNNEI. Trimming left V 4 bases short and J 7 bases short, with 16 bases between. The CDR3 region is CASSVWGDVGEAFF. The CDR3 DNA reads TGTGCCAGCAGTGTTTGGGGGGACGTTGGTGAAGCTTTCTTT. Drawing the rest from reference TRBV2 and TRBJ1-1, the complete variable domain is EPEVTQTPSHQVTQMGQEVILRCVPISNHLYFYWYRQILGQKVEFLVSFYNNEISEKSEIFDDQFSVERPDGSNFTLKIRSTKLEDSAMYFCASSVWGDVGEAFFGQGTRLTVV.

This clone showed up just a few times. The chain's CDR3 is CASSFNRGIGYTF. The CDR3 nucleotides read TGTGCCAGCAGTTTTAACAGGGGAATCGGCTACACCTTC. V is TRBV27 and J is TRBJ1-2, with 7 bases matching TRBD1. The CDR3 has 13 amino acids. CDR1 is MNHEY, CDR2 SMNVEV, per germline (reference sequence). After removal of 3 bases from V and 8 bases from J, the junction contained 6 bases not matched to a gene.